One sample yielded the 9 T cell receptor beta chains listed below, sequenced in a study of shared clonotypes between healthy human individuals. Profiled with immunoSEQ multiplex PCR; TCRdb holds only in-frame clones, not every one. This table has nearly 2 million clones, 85% to 95% appearing once. As defined, naive CD8 cells were CD45RO-negative and positively selected for CCR7, with terminally differentiated effector memory CD45RA+ cells excluded. Sequencing input: naive CD8+ T cells sorted from blood. These TCRs come from a man aged 18 to 30 in good health.

The rearrangement joins TRBV10-1 to TRBJ2-1; D remains ambiguous. The CDR3 is 16 amino acids. Deletions cut 4 bases from V and 5 bases from J, with 18 bases between. Germline lookup yields CDR1 WNHNN and CDR2 SYGVQD (reference sequence). In DNA form, the CDR3 reads TGCGCCAGCAGTGGACCCCCAAAGTCTGGGGACAATGAGCAGTTCTTC. This translates into CASSGPPKSGDNEQFF.

Details on this clone: Different DNA sequences within this sample yield the same CDR3. The rearrangement joins TRBV11-2 to TRBJ2-1; D may be TRBD2 (6 bases). V lost 1 base, J lost 1 base, and 8 bases lay in between. The CDR3 is made up of 15 amino acids. Germline lookup yields CDR1 SGHAT and CDR2 FQNNGV. CDR3 DNA: TGTGCCAGCAGCTTAGTTGCGGGGTCCTACAATGAGCAGTTCTTC. As protein: CASSLVAGSYNEQFF.

The rearrangement joins TRBV7-8 to TRBJ2-1; maybe TRBD2 (6 bases). From germline, CDR1 is SGHVS and CDR2 FQNEAQ. The V end lost 5 bases, the J end lost 8 bases, and 25 bases lay between the germline ends. This CDR3 region has 17 residues. CDR3: CASSHHAGTSAAYEQFF. DNA for the CDR3: TGTGCCAGCAGCCACCACGCCGGGACTTCCGCGGCGTATGAGCAGTTCTTC.

The CDR3 nucleotides read TGTGCCAGCAGTTTATCGCCAGGGAGCACAGATACGCAGTATTTT. Translating it yields CASSLSPGSTDTQYF. The V gene is TRBV27, the J gene TRBJ2-3; a weak D match, TRBD1 (5 bases). The V and J ends lost 0 bases and 0 bases respectively, with 7 bases between them. This CDR3 has 15 residues. Germline CDR1 and CDR2: MNHEY and SMNVEV (reference sequence).

The genes are TRBV10-3 and TRBJ2-7, with 10 bases matching TRBD2. Germline V gene sequence: CDR1 ENHRY, CDR2 SYGVKD. Trimming cost V 10 bases and J 1 base; bases outside gene matches: 4. The CDR3 consists of 13 residues. CDR3 DNA: TGTGCCACCACGACTAGCGGGTCCTACGAGCAGTACTTC. It encodes CATTTSGSYEQYF.

V and J are TRBV9 and TRBJ2-3, with a tentative D call TRBD2 (5 bases). Germline assignment: CDR1 SGDLS and CDR2 YYNGEE. V gave up 0 bases and J gave up 1 base, with 12 bases separating them. The CDR3 has 16 residues. In DNA form, the CDR3 reads TGTGCCAGCAGCGTAGGGAGCGGAGTTGGCACAGATACGCAGTATTTT. Translated: CASSVGSGVGTDTQYF. Based on the CDR3 plus reference TRBV9 and TRBJ2-3, the full variable domain is DSGVTQTPKHLITATGQRVTLRCSPRSGDLSVYWYQQSLDQGLQFLIQYYNGEERAKGNILERFSAQQFPDLHSELNLSSLELGDSALYFCASSVGSGVGTDTQYFGPGTRLTVL.

On this clone: The sample carries other DNA sequences with the same CDR3. The chain recombines TRBV27 with TRBJ2-7; D gene uncertain. V was shortened by 1 base and J by 1 base, with 11 bases between the two germline ends. This CDR3 has 15 amino acids. Germline V lookup: CDR1 MNHEY, CDR2 SMNVEV (reference sequence). The CDR3 sequence: CASSLLGSGSYEQYF. The DNA for the CDR3 is TGTGCCAGCAGTTTATTAGGCAGTGGATCCTACGAGCAGTACTTC.

Only one count was recorded for this clone. The V and J genes are TRBV9 and TRBJ1-5, with D hard to call. The CDR3 runs to 14 residues. Germline assignment: CDR1 SGDLS and CDR2 YYNGEE. Trimming stripped 3 bases from V and 0 bases from J, with 7 bases between. The CDR3 region has the DNA TGTGCCAGCAGCGATGGGCCTAGCAATCAGCCCCAGCATTTT. Encoded protein: CASSDGPSNQPQHF.

The chain carries TRBV9 and TRBJ2-5, with D perhaps TRBD1 (5 bases). The CDR3 totals 13 residues. Deletions cut 2 bases from V and 4 bases from J, with 9 bases between. Germline CDR1 is SGDLS and CDR2 is YYNGEE. The CDR3 nucleotides are TGTGCCAGCAGCGTCGGCAGGGTAGAGACCCAGTACTTC. Translated: CASSVGRVETQYF.